What follows are 28 T cell receptor beta chains derived from one specimen sequenced in a study of T cell responses to AZD1222 COVID-19 vaccine. Profiling relied on immunoSEQ multiplex PCR, and the TCRdb table lists in-frame clones only, not all of them. The repertoire includes under 150,000 clones, around nine tenths of them detected once, and about 1.1% sits in the top ten. The specimen was peripheral blood, collected 28 days after the second AZD1222 dose. The receptors stem from an adult who received the AZD1222 COVID-19 vaccine.

The gene calls are TRBV6-2 or TRBV6-3 and TRBJ1-5; the D gene is possibly TRBD1 (5 bases). The CDR3 runs to 17 residues. Germline loops: CDR1 MNHEY, CDR2 SVGEGT. Trimming removed 2 bases at V and 2 bases at J, with 16 bases between. The DNA for the CDR3 is TGTGCCAGCAGTTACACGGGACTCCGGACGGGCAATCAGCCCCAGCATTTT. It is translated as CASSYTGLRTGNQPQHF.

The rearrangement joins TRBV7-8 to TRBJ1-1, with a possible D match to TRBD1 (5 bases). The CDR3 consists of 13 residues. The germline gives CDR1 SGHVS, CDR2 FQNEAQ. V gave up 5 bases and J gave up 5 bases, with 12 bases separating them. CDR3 nucleotide sequence: TGTGCCAGCAGCGGAGGGGAGAATACTGAAGCTTTCTTT. Protein: CASSGGENTEAFF.

The rearrangement joins TRBV30 to TRBJ2-1, with D tentatively TRBD1 (5 bases). Trimming took 4 bases from V and 5 from J, leaving 21 bases between them. CDR1 is GTSNPN and CDR2 is SVGIG in the germline V gene (reference sequence). The CDR3 contains 16 residues. As DNA, the CDR3 is TGTGCCTGGACCCCTATGGGGCCCAAACGAAACAATGAGCAGTTCTTC. This encodes CAWTPMGPKRNNEQFF.

The V and J genes are TRBV3-1 (or the pseudogene TRBV3-2) and TRBJ2-7, with 9 bases lining up with TRBD1. This CDR3 has 16 residues. CDR1 is LGHDT, CDR2 YNNKEL, per germline (reference sequence). V was clipped by 4 bases and J by 8 bases; unmatched bases: 15. In DNA, the CDR3 is TGTGCCAGCAGCCCCCAGTGGGACAGGGTAAAACACAAGCAGTACTTC. It is translated as CASSPQWDRVKHKQYF.

The V gene is TRBV11-2, the J gene TRBJ2-6; the D gene could be TRBD1 or TRBD2 (5 bases each). V lost 4 bases to trimming and J lost 4 bases, with 17 bases between them. The CDR3 is 17 residues long. From germline, CDR1 is SGHAT and CDR2 FQNNGV. In nucleotides, the CDR3 is TGTGCCAGCAGCTCCGGGGTAGGGGTCGCCGGGGCCAACGTCCTGACTTTC. The encoded protein is CASSSGVGVAGANVLTF.

The chain employs TRBV7-2 and TRBJ2-4; D is possibly TRBD1 (5 bases). V was shortened by 0 bases and J by 3 bases, with 12 bases between the two germline ends. Germline lookup yields CDR1 SGHTA and CDR2 FQGNSA. The CDR3 runs to 16 residues. CDR3 amino acids: CASSLATVLVKNIQYF. For the CDR3, the DNA is TGTGCCAGCAGCTTAGCGACAGTCTTAGTCAAAAACATTCAGTACTTC.

The chain recombines TRBV28 with TRBJ2-4; no reliable D call. The CDR3 extends over 15 amino acids. The germline CDR1 and CDR2 sequences are MDHEN and SYDVKM. V lost 6 bases, J lost 4 bases, and 16 bases lay in between. The chain's CDR3 is CASSRAGSQKNIQYF. The CDR3 nucleotides read TGTGCCAGCAGCCGAGCAGGCAGCCAAAAAAACATTCAGTACTTC.

The chain is built from TRBV18 and TRBJ2-7; D is perhaps TRBD1 (6 bases). Trimming stripped 3 bases from V and 2 bases from J, with 8 bases between. Germline CDR1 is KGHSH and CDR2 is LQKENI. CDR3 length: 13 residues. CDR3 DNA: TGTGCCAGCTCACCTACAGGGCCCTACGAGCAGTACTTC. Amino acid sequence: CASSPTGPYEQYF.

The J gene is TRBJ1-1, the V gene TRBV15, with unresolved D. The CDR3 covers 13 residues. Germline-derived CDR1 and CDR2 are LNHNV and YYDKDF (reference sequence). Between the trimmed V and J ends, which lost 0 bases and 1 base, there was a span of 3 bases. The CDR3 spells CATSRDPNTEAFF. Written as DNA, the CDR3 is TGTGCCACCAGCAGAGATCCGAACACTGAAGCTTTCTTT. The full variable domain, in which reference TRBV15 and TRBJ1-1 provide the parts outside the CDR3, is DAMVIQNPRYQVTQFGKPVTLSCSQTLNHNVMYWYQQKSSQAPKLLFHYYDKDFNNEADTPDNFQSRRPNTSFCFLDIRSPGLGDTAMYLCATSRDPNTEAFFGQGTRLTVV.

The J gene is TRBJ1-1, the V gene TRBV20-1, with a possible D match to TRBD1 (5 bases). Trimming cost V 6 bases and J 0 bases, with 11 bases left between them. This CDR3 has 13 amino acids. Germline CDR1 and CDR2: DFQATT and SNEGSKA (reference sequence). CDR3 coding DNA: TGCAGTGCGAGTACAGGAATGAACACTGAAGCTTTCTTT. This translates into CSASTGMNTEAFF.

V and J are TRBV3-1 (or the pseudogene TRBV3-2) and TRBJ2-3; 10 bases are shared with TRBD2. There are 16 residues in the CDR3. Germline CDR1 LGHDT, CDR2 YNNKEL (reference sequence). Unmatched junction bases numbered 7, after V lost 1 base and J lost 6 bases. The CDR3 DNA is TGTGCCAGCAGCCAAGGGGCTAGCGGGAGTTGGGATACGCAGTATTTT. Translation: CASSQGASGSWDTQYF.

This rearrangement joins TRBV19 to TRBJ1-2, with D maybe TRBD1 (6 bases). CDR3 length equals 17 residues. V lost 7 bases and J lost 8, with 29 bases in between. Germline lookup yields CDR1 LNHDA and CDR2 SQIVND (reference sequence). CDR3 loop: CASIPVGGRRAGEGYTF. In DNA form, the CDR3 reads TGTGCCAGTATTCCGGTTGGGGGCCGTAGGGCTGGAGAAGGCTACACCTTC.

The V and J genes are TRBV28 and TRBJ1-5, with D possibly TRBD1 on 5 matching bases. The V gene's germline CDR1 is MDHEN and CDR2 SYDVKM. CDR3 length equals 16 residues. Trimming shortened V by 4 bases and J by 2 bases, and 15 bases separated the two germline ends. DNA for the CDR3: TGTGCCAGCAGTTCCCCGGGACGCGCGGGCAATCAGCCCCAGCATTTT. Encoded protein: CASSSPGRAGNQPQHF. The full variable domain, rest sourced from reference TRBV28 and TRBJ1-5, is DVKVTQSSRYLVKRTGEKVFLECVQDMDHENMFWYRQDPGLGLRLIYFSYDVKMKEKGDIPEGYSVSREKKERFSLILESASTNQTSMYLCASSSPGRAGNQPQHFGDGTRLSIL.

This chain uses TRBV5-5 with TRBJ2-2; D unclear. The V end was cut by 3 bases, the J end by 6 bases, with 6 bases between. Germline values: CDR1 SGHKS, CDR2 YYEKEE (reference sequence). The CDR3 is 12 amino acids. The CDR3 loop reads CASSYSAGELFF. CDR3 DNA sequence: TGTGCCAGCAGCTACAGTGCCGGGGAGCTGTTTTTT.

The sample holds one count of this clone. Here the CDR3 DNA reads TGTGCCAGCAGTTACCACACACAGGGAAGCTATGGCTACACCTTC. This encodes CASSYHTQGSYGYTF. This chain uses TRBV6-5 with TRBJ1-2, with D perhaps TRBD1 (6 bases). Germline CDR1 and CDR2: MNHEY and SVGAGI. This CDR3 comprises 15 residues. Trimming took 2 bases from V and 4 from J, leaving 14 bases between them.

This clone was recorded once. This rearrangement joins TRBV5-5 to TRBJ2-1, with a tentative D call TRBD2 (6 bases). The CDR3 is 15 amino acids. CDR1 and CDR2 (germline): SGHKS, YYEKEE (reference sequence). V lost 0 bases, J lost 2 bases, and 9 bases lay in between. For the CDR3, the DNA is TGTGCCAGCAGCTTGGGGACTACGACCTACAATGAGCAGTTCTTC. It encodes CASSLGTTTYNEQFF.

The chain joins TRBV2 to TRBJ2-7, with TRBD1 as a possible D gene (6 bases). The CDR3 loop spans 16 amino acids. CDR1 and CDR2 (germline): SNHLY, FYNNEI. V lost 6 bases and J lost 2, with 20 bases in between. The CDR3 is CASRHPRGIETYEQYF. The CDR3 nucleotides read TGTGCCAGCAGGCACCCCAGGGGCATAGAAACCTACGAGCAGTACTTC.

This chain's CDR3 is CASSSSTPRKHF. The CDR3 nucleotides read TGTGCCAGCAGCTCGAGCACCCCTAGGAAGCATTTT. The V gene is TRBV5-4, the J gene TRBJ1-5; D call uncertain. Trimming stripped 3 bases from V and 14 bases from J, with 15 bases between. Germline CDR1 and CDR2: SGHNT and YYREEE (reference sequence). The CDR3 is 12 amino acids.

The chain is built from TRBV6-2 or TRBV6-3 and TRBJ2-2; 8 nucleotides line up with TRBD1. CDR1 and CDR2 from the germline V gene are MNHEY and SVGEGT. The CDR3 is 18 residues long. Germline trimming cut 0 bases from V and 3 bases from J; bases unmatched to any gene: 9. The CDR3 nucleotides read TGTGCCAGCAGTTACTCGATGCAGGGGGCGCAGGACACCGGGGAGCTGTTTTTT. Amino acid sequence: CASSYSMQGAQDTGELFF.

This chain links TRBV7-2 with TRBJ1-4; 7 bases map to TRBD1. The germline gives CDR1 SGHTA, CDR2 FQGNSA. V shed 4 bases and J 7 bases; nucleotides not matched to a gene: 3. The CDR3 is made up of 13 amino acids. The DNA for the CDR3 is TGTGCCAGCAGCTACAGGGGCGGTGAAAAACTGTTTTTT. Translated: CASSYRGGEKLFF.

The CDR3 nucleotides read TGTGCCAGCAGTCGAGGGACAGTCGATAGCAATCAGCCCCAGCATTTT. Protein sequence: CASSRGTVDSNQPQHF. This sequence joins TRBV28 and TRBJ1-5; 7 bases match TRBD1. J gave up 0 bases and V 5 bases, and 7 bases lay outside the gene matches. The CDR3 spans 16 residues. Germline CDR1 and CDR2: MDHEN and SYDVKM. Full variable domain (rest looked up from reference TRBV28 and TRBJ1-5): DVKVTQSSRYLVKRTGEKVFLECVQDMDHENMFWYRQDPGLGLRLIYFSYDVKMKEKGDIPEGYSVSREKKERFSLILESASTNQTSMYLCASSRGTVDSNQPQHFGDGTRLSIL.

This chain uses TRBV4-3 with TRBJ2-5, with D uncertain. V was trimmed by 0 bases and J by 5 bases, leaving 13 bases between them. This CDR3 comprises 15 residues. The germline V gene encodes CDR1 LGHNA and CDR2 YSLEER. CDR3 sequence reads: CASSQDHSRIETQYF. The CDR3 bases are TGCGCCAGCAGCCAAGATCATTCTAGAATTGAGACCCAGTACTTC.

The chain combines TRBV7-9 with TRBJ1-1; TRBD1 might be the D (6 bases). V was cut by 4 bases and J by 4 bases, with 22 bases left in between. CDR3 size: 17 residues. CDR1 is SEHNR and CDR2 is FQNEAQ in the germline V gene (reference sequence). The CDR3 coding sequence is TGTGCCAGCAGCTGGGGGTGGGCAGGGGATTTGGGCACTGAAGCTTTCTTT. Its translation: CASSWGWAGDLGTEAFF.

The J gene is TRBJ2-6, the V gene TRBV5-6; TRBD1 might be the D (5 bases). V gave up 4 bases and J gave up 1 base, with 9 bases separating them. CDR3 length: 15 residues. Germline CDR1 SGHDT, CDR2 YYEEEE. CDR3 nucleotide sequence: TGTGCCAGCAGCCTGCAGGGTTCTGGGGCCAACGTCCTGACTTTC. The encoded protein is CASSLQGSGANVLTF.

The chain is built from TRBV5-5 and TRBJ2-3; D may be TRBD2 (6 bases). V lost 3 bases to trimming and J lost 4 bases, with 18 bases between them. This CDR3 has 16 amino acids. Germline V CDR1 and CDR2: SGHKS, YYEKEE (reference sequence). CDR3 coding DNA: TGTGCCAGCAGCTGGAGGGCAGGGCAAGAACCAGATACGCAGTATTTT. Its protein product is CASSWRAGQEPDTQYF.

J is TRBJ2-1 and V is TRBV7-2; TRBD2 aligns across 8 bases. V shed 2 bases and J 6 bases; nucleotides not matched to a gene: 12. Germline V gives CDR1 SGHTA, CDR2 FQGNSA. This CDR3 is 17 amino acids long. The CDR3 protein is CASSLSPGGRNGNEQFF. Here the CDR3 DNA reads TGTGCCAGCAGCTTATCCCCGGGAGGGAGGAATGGCAATGAGCAGTTCTTC.

The V and J genes are TRBV7-2 and TRBJ1-6; no clear D. This CDR3 contains 15 residues. Germline CDR1 is SGHTA and CDR2 is FQGNSA. The ends were cut back, 6 bases at V and 4 bases at J, with 13 bases in the middle. CDR3 coding DNA: TGTGCCAGCAGGCATATGACACCGTATAATTCACCCCTCCACTTT. Protein sequence: CASRHMTPYNSPLHF.

V and J are TRBV21-1 and TRBJ2-1; TRBD2 was called by the table and not checked on the DNA. TRBV21-1 is a recognized pseudogene. This CDR3 region has 17 residues. This CDR3 is CASSPRTSGGPFNEQFF. Written as DNA, the CDR3 is TGTGCCAGCAGCCCCCGGACTAGCGGGGGCCCCTTTAATGAGCAGTTCTTC.